These T cell receptor beta chains were read from a single sample in a study of blood T cell repertoires in COVID-19. The data were produced by immunoSEQ multiplex PCR, yet TCRdb's version contains in-frame clones alone and is incomplete. The table includes 150,000 to 190,000 clones, roughly 80% detected once. What was sequenced was peripheral blood. The source of these receptors is a woman at least 80 years old with acute or convalescent COVID-19. Each CDR3 is given with its conserved first and last residue. The D gene is left open where the match is weak. Clone size is stated in some rows and not others, as once, few, many or a class when expanded.

J,size,D,V,DNA,CDR3
TRBJ1-1,.,.,TRBV7-3,TGTGCCAGCAGCTTAAGTCAGAACACTGAAGCTTTCTTT,CASSLSQNTEAFF
TRBJ1-5,few,.,TRBV27,TGTGCCAGCAGTTTACAGCGCGATCAGCCCCAGCATTTT,CASSLQRDQPQHF
TRBJ2-7,.,.,TRBV5-1,TGCGCCAGCAGCTTGGACAGGTCCCCTTCCTACGAGCAGTACTTC,CASSLDRSPSYEQYF
TRBJ2-1,few,.,TRBV7-9,TGTGCCAGCAGCTTAGACAGGGACAATGAGCAGTTCTTC,CASSLDRDNEQFF
TRBJ1-5,.,TRBD1,TRBV7-2,TGTGCCAGCAGCAAGGATAGGACAGGAGATCAGCCCCAGCATTTT,CASSKDRTGDQPQHF
TRBJ2-7,.,.,TRBV19,TGTGCCAGTAGTATAGTATGGATGGGTCAGGGGTTAACCTACGAGCAGTACTTC,CASSIVWMGQGLTYEQYF
TRBJ1-2,.,.,TRBV5-6,TGTGCCAGCAGCGCCGGCGGCAGCCACTATGGCTACACCTTC,CASSAGGSHYGYTF
TRBJ2-1,.,.,TRBV11-2,TGTGCCAGCAGCATAGCGTATGAGCAGTTCTTC,CASSIAYEQFF
TRBJ2-2,.,TRBD1,TRBV5-1,TGCGCCAGCAGCCGGGGACAGGGGACCACCGGGGAGCTGTTTTTT,CASSRGQGTTGELFF
TRBJ1-2,.,.,TRBV5-8,TGTGCCAGCAGCTTAACAGGGATCGCTGGCTACACCTTC,CASSLTGIAGYTF
TRBJ1-2,.,TRBD1,TRBV18,TGTGCCAGCTCACCAAATATGGGGACAGGGGGTGTTCGCTATGGCTACACCTTC,CASSPNMGTGGVRYGYTF
TRBJ2-5,.,.,TRBV15,TGTGCCACCAGCAGAGAGGGTGGGAGAGAGACCCAGTACTTC,CATSREGGRETQYF
TRBJ1-3,.,TRBD1,TRBV9,TGTGCCAGCAGCGCTACTAGACAGGGGCATGGAGACACCATATATTTT,CASSATRQGHGDTIYF
TRBJ1-6,once,.,TRBV21-1,TGTGCCAGCAGCAAAGTACTACTATATCGGGAAAATTCACCCCTCCACTTT,CASSKVLLYRENSPLHF
TRBJ2-2,.,.,TRBV3-1/TRBV3-2,TGTGCCAGCAGCCAGGGGGGTACCGGCGGGGAGCTGTTTTTT,CASSQGGTGGELFF
TRBJ1-2,.,TRBD1,TRBV6-5,TGTGCCAGCAGTACCAGGACAGGGAATCGATACGGCTACACCTTC,CASSTRTGNRYGYTF
TRBJ2-3,.,.,TRBV10-3,TGTGCCATCAGCGGCGGAGATACGCAGTATTTT,CAISGGDTQYF
TRBJ1-4,once,.,TRBV9,TGTGCCAGCAGCGTCCCCAGTCGGGTTATACGGGAAAAACTGTTTTTT,CASSVPSRVIREKLFF
TRBJ1-1,.,.,TRBV6-2/TRBV6-3,TGTGCCAGCAGTTACATTCCCTTGAACACTGAAGCTTTCTTT,CASSYIPLNTEAFF
TRBJ1-2,.,.,TRBV5-6,TGTGCCAGCAGCGCGACAGGTCCGAACTATGGCTACACCTTC,CASSATGPNYGYTF
TRBJ1-2,.,.,TRBV7-9,TGTGCCAGCAGCTTATATGGAGGGCTCTCAGTCTACACCTTC,CASSLYGGLSVYTF
TRBJ2-2,.,TRBD1,TRBV27,TGTGCCAGCAGTTTATATCCCAACTCCGCGGGGACAGGGGGTGGCGGGGAGCTGTTTTTT,CASSLYPNSAGTGGGGELFF
TRBJ2-1,.,.,TRBV20-1,TGCAGTGCTGACATGATGGATGAGCAGTTCTTC,CSADMMDEQFF
TRBJ1-6,few,.,TRBV7-8,TGTGCCAGCAGCTTACGACAGAGCTCCTATAATTCACCCCTCCACTTT,CASSLRQSSYNSPLHF
TRBJ2-1,.,TRBD2,TRBV7-3,TGTGCCAGCAGCTTAGGGACTAGCGGCTACAATGAGCAGTTCTTC,CASSLGTSGYNEQFF
TRBJ1-1,few,TRBD1,TRBV12-3/TRBV12-4,TGTGCCAGCAGTAACAGGGGGAGGACTGAAGCTTTCTTT,CASSNRGRTEAFF
TRBJ1-3,.,.,TRBV3-1/TRBV3-2,TGTGCCAGCACCCCGGCAGGCGGAAACACCATATATTTT,CASTPAGGNTIYF
TRBJ2-7,.,.,TRBV9,TGTGCCAGCAGCCCACGACAGGAGGATTACGAGCAGTACTTC,CASSPRQEDYEQYF
TRBJ2-7,.,TRBD2,TRBV7-8,TGTGCCAGCAGTCGCGTCTCGGCGGGGGGGTTTAGGTACGAGCAGTACTTC,CASSRVSAGGFRYEQYF
TRBJ1-4,.,TRBD1,TRBV7-2,TGTGCCAGCAGCTTGGAAGGGACAGGGGAAAAACTGTTTTTT,CASSLEGTGEKLFF
TRBJ1-6,.,TRBD1,TRBV7-9,TGTGCCAGCAGCGGCTCCGGGACAGATAATTCACCCCTCCACTTT,CASSGSGTDNSPLHF
TRBJ1-6,.,.,TRBV12-3/TRBV12-4,TGTGCCAGCAGTTCTTTGTCACCCCTCCACTTT,CASSSLSPLHF
TRBJ1-3,few,TRBD1,TRBV5-1,TGCGCCAGCAGCTTCCAGGGGGACTCTGGAAACACCATATATTTT,CASSFQGDSGNTIYF
TRBJ1-5,.,TRBD1,TRBV5-6,TGTGCCAGCAGCTTGGCCGTCACAGGGGGCCAGCATTTT,CASSLAVTGGQHF